In this sample, the clone carrying this T cell receptor beta chain turned up a few times. There are 17 residues in the CDR3. CDR1 is SGHDN and CDR2 is FVKESK in the germline V gene. Trimming at V came to 1 base and at J to 7 bases, leaving 10 bases not matched to a gene. TCRdb reprocessed the 5' RACE reads via MiXCR and lists one record per CDR3 protein. In the table there are some 350,000 distinct CDR3 sequences, approximately 12% of which are singletons. This sample stems from a study of T-cell memory formation after mild COVID-19. The sample consisted of PBMCs or a T cell subset sorted from them (not recorded which). The rearrangement joins TRBV14 to TRBJ1-6; TRBD1 aligns across 7 bases. This TCR came from a young man who had mild COVID-19 (a few samples of this study predate the infection). Cell type and time point are not known. The CDR3 DNA sequence: TGTGCCAGCAGCCAAGTCGGGAGTTGGACAGGAAATTCACCCCTCCACTTT. The encoded protein is CASSQVGSWTGNSPLHF.